The 27 T cell receptor beta chains below were found in one sample sequenced in a study of shared clonotypes between healthy human individuals. Clones were read by immunoSEQ multiplex PCR, and TCRdb kept only the in-frame ones, dropping some. The data contain 600,000 to 750,000 clones, roughly 78% of them seen just once; the ten biggest clones take up under 2%. The sequenced sample consisted of memory CD4+ T cells sorted from blood. Subset defined: CD45RA-negative fraction. These receptors came from a woman younger than 45 in good health.

This clone was counted a single time. This same CDR3 is encoded by further DNA sequences in the sample. V is TRBV5-1 and J is TRBJ1-3; 9 bases align to TRBD1. Looked up from germline, CDR1 is SGHRS and CDR2 is YFSETQ. CDR3 size: 15 residues. Trimming at V came to 2 bases and at J to 3 bases, leaving 3 bases not matched to a gene. The CDR3 is CASSFGTGSGNTIYF. As DNA, the CDR3 is TGCGCCAGCAGCTTTGGGACAGGGAGTGGAAACACCATATATTTT.

The V and J genes are TRBV7-6 and TRBJ2-3, with 11 positions matching TRBD2. The CDR3 totals 17 residues. The germline V gene has CDR1 SGHVS and CDR2 FNYEAQ. V lost 1 base, J lost 4 bases, and 7 bases stayed unmatched. CDR3: CASSLEALAGVADTQYF. The CDR3 coding sequence is TGTGCCAGCAGCTTAGAGGCACTAGCGGGAGTCGCAGATACGCAGTATTTT.

As concerns this clone: The sample contains more than one DNA sequence encoding this CDR3. V gene TRBV18 combines with J gene TRBJ1-1, with TRBD1 identical over 8 bases. Looked up from germline, CDR1 is KGHSH and CDR2 is LQKENI. V lost 5 bases, J lost 6 bases, and 5 bases stayed unmatched. The CDR3 sequence is 13 residues long. The CDR3 protein is CASSATGVAEAFF. Here the CDR3 DNA reads TGTGCCAGCTCAGCGACAGGGGTTGCTGAAGCTTTCTTT.

This chain joins TRBV19 and TRBJ1-1; D perhaps matches TRBD1 (5 bases). The CDR3 spans 16 residues. V lost 7 bases, J lost 0 bases, and 18 bases lay in between. The germline V gene has CDR1 LNHDA and CDR2 SQIVND (reference sequence). The CDR3 loop reads CASIAKGLILNTEAFF. The CDR3 region has the DNA TGTGCCAGTATAGCGAAGGGGCTGATCTTGAACACTGAAGCTTTCTTT.

This clone has a count of ten or more. The rearrangement links TRBV10-2 to TRBJ2-7, with 8 bases fitting TRBD2. Per germline, CDR1 WSHSY and CDR2 SAAADI. CDR3 length: 13 amino acids. The ends lost 7 bases at V and 3 bases at J; junction bases unmatched: 5. The CDR3 protein is CASMPGGGYEQYF. CDR3 nucleotides: TGCGCCAGCATGCCGGGAGGGGGCTACGAGCAGTACTTC.

This chain uses TRBV7-9 with TRBJ2-7; perhaps D is TRBD1 or TRBD2 (5 bases each). The CDR3 has 11 residues. Germline lookup yields CDR1 SEHNR and CDR2 FQNEAQ (reference sequence). With 4 bases removed from V and 9 bases from J, the gap between germline ends came to 10 bases. The CDR3 protein is CASSSPGRQYF. In DNA, the CDR3 is TGTGCCAGCAGCTCACCGGGACGGCAGTACTTC.

This clone was recorded only once. Because the CDR3's place on the DNA is in doubt, the DNA is left out and the CDR3 is given as listed by TCRdb. The V gene is TRBV28, the J gene TRBJ1-1. The CDR3 has 11 amino acids, counting both end residues. In germline, CDR1 is MDHEN, CDR2 SYDVKM. The CDR3 sequence is CASILGVEAFF.

This clone was recorded a few times. The chain is built from TRBV2 and TRBJ1-4; a weak D match, TRBD1 (6 bases). Germline CDR1 reads SNHLY; CDR2 reads FYNNEI. Trimming took off 6 bases at V and 8 bases at J, with 16 bases between the two ends. There are 14 residues in the CDR3. CDR3 protein: CASSGTNIGEKLFF. In DNA, the CDR3 is TGTGCCAGCAGCGGGACAAACATTGGGGAAAAACTGTTTTTT.

The V and J genes are TRBV7-9 and TRBJ1-1; TRBD1 agrees at 9 bases. Germline V gene lookup returns CDR1 SEHNR and CDR2 FQNEAQ (reference sequence). This CDR3 region has 14 residues. V lost 5 bases, J lost 4 bases, and 5 bases stayed unmatched. CDR3 DNA: TGTGCCAGCAGCGTACAGGGGGCAATCACTGAAGCTTTCTTT. Protein sequence: CASSVQGAITEAFF.

This rearrangement joins TRBV19 to TRBJ2-7, with TRBD2 matching over 8 bases. V lost 6 bases, J lost 0 bases, and 4 bases stayed unmatched. This CDR3 region has 14 residues. CDR1 is LNHDA, CDR2 SQIVND, per germline (reference sequence). CDR3 bases: TGTGCCAGTAGCGGGGGGGACTACTCCTACGAGCAGTACTTC. This gives the protein CASSGGDYSYEQYF.

Concerning this clone itself: Other DNA sequences in this sample translate to the same CDR3. This chain connects TRBV27 to TRBJ2-7; 8 bases fit TRBD2. Germline V lookup: CDR1 MNHEY, CDR2 SMNVEV (reference sequence). This CDR3 comprises 14 residues. V dropped 4 bases and J dropped 0; count of bases not matched to a gene: 2. The CDR3 sequence is CASSSLAGSYEQYF. CDR3 bases: TGTGCCAGCAGTTCCCTAGCGGGCTCCTACGAGCAGTACTTC.

A few counts support this clone. The CDR3 loop reads CASSQTSGVGFEQYF. The CDR3 region has the DNA TGTGCCAGCAGCCAGACTAGCGGGGTTGGTTTCGAGCAGTACTTC. The chain links TRBV14 to TRBJ2-7; 11 nucleotides line up with TRBD2. V shed 3 bases, J shed 6 bases, and the junction held 7 bases outside the gene matches. The CDR3 totals 15 residues. Germline V CDR1 and CDR2: SGHDN, FVKESK.

This chain uses TRBV11-2 with TRBJ2-7; 7 bases are a match to TRBD1. Germline V lookup: CDR1 SGHAT, CDR2 FQNNGV. The J segment lost 6 bases and the V segment lost 5 bases, leaving 16 bases of the junction unmatched. This CDR3 has 16 amino acids. In DNA, the CDR3 is TGTGCCAGCAGCCCCCTCGGACAGGCCGGATCCGGCGAGCAGTACTTC. As protein: CASSPLGQAGSGEQYF. Combining the CDR3 with reference TRBV11-2 and TRBJ2-7 gives the whole variable domain EAGVAQSPRYKIIEKRQSVAFWCNPISGHATLYWYQQILGQGPKLLIQFQNNGVVDDSQLPKDRFSAERLKGVDSTLKIQPAKLEDSAVYLCASSPLGQAGSGEQYFGPGTRLTVT.

This sequence joins TRBV29-1 and TRBJ2-7; tentative D call: TRBD1 (5 bases). V was trimmed by 7 bases and J by 1 base, leaving 8 bases between them. The CDR3 is 11 amino acids. Germline CDR1 SQVTM, CDR2 ANQGSEA. CDR3 protein: CSGTYSYEQYF. The CDR3 coding sequence is TGCAGCGGGACATATTCCTACGAGCAGTACTTC.

The chain recombines TRBV2 with TRBJ1-2, with a tentative D call TRBD1 (5 bases). This CDR3 comprises 14 residues. V was cut by 6 bases and J by 0 bases, with 11 bases left in between. Germline CDR1 and CDR2: SNHLY and FYNNEI. This CDR3 reads CASRAGTSNYGYTF. CDR3 sequence (DNA): TGTGCCAGCAGAGCCGGGACCTCTAACTATGGCTACACCTTC. The full variable domain, completed using reference TRBV2 and TRBJ1-2, is EPEVTQTPSHQVTQMGQEVILRCVPISNHLYFYWYRQILGQKVEFLVSFYNNEISEKSEIFDDQFSVERPDGSNFTLKIRSTKLEDSAMYFCASRAGTSNYGYTFGSGTRLTVV.

The CDR3 is CASSAEGRKNNEQFF. For the CDR3, the DNA is TGTGCCAGCAGTGCCGAGGGGCGTAAAAACAATGAGCAGTTCTTC. V is TRBV6-4 and J is TRBJ2-1, with D perhaps being TRBD1 or TRBD2 (5 bases each). The V end lost 4 bases, the J end lost 5 bases, and 15 bases lay between the germline ends. The germline V gene has CDR1 MRHNA and CDR2 SNTAGT. The CDR3 has 15 amino acids.

This rearrangement joins TRBV28 to TRBJ1-5; maybe TRBD1 (6 bases). Germline CDR1 is MDHEN and CDR2 is SYDVKM. The CDR3 is 15 amino acids. With 11 bases removed from V and 5 bases from J, the gap between germline ends came to 22 bases. The CDR3 is CAGKKLDSPYQPQHF. CDR3 bases: TGTGCCGGAAAAAAGTTGGACAGCCCATATCAGCCCCAGCATTTT.

This clone showed up just a few times. The J gene is TRBJ2-2, the V gene TRBV11-2; no clear D. CDR1 is SGHAT and CDR2 is FQNNGV in the germline V gene. CDR3 length: 13 residues. V was clipped by 6 bases and J by 5 bases, with 10 bases between them. The DNA for the CDR3 is TGTGCCAGCAGAACCCCACGGACCGGGGAGCTGTTTTTT. Its translation is CASRTPRTGELFF.

This chain connects TRBV5-4 to TRBJ2-2; 10 bases are a match to TRBD2. Germline CDR1 reads SGHNT; CDR2 reads YYREEE (reference sequence). This CDR3 is 14 amino acids long. J gave up 9 bases and V 5 bases, and 7 bases lay outside the gene matches. In DNA form, the CDR3 reads TGTGCCAGCAGTTTAGCGGGAGGCGACAGGGAGCTGTTTTTT. It is translated as CASSLAGGDRELFF.

This chain connects TRBV7-8 to TRBJ1-3; weak D call: TRBD1 (5 bases). CDR3 size: 17 residues. Trimming pared 0 bases from V and 7 bases from J, leaving 19 bases between. Per the germline V gene, CDR1 is SGHVS and CDR2 is FQNEAQ. CDR3 loop: CASSLAARTTRGNTIYF. The CDR3 region has the DNA TGTGCCAGCAGCTTAGCTGCCCGGACCACCCGGGGGAACACCATATATTTT.

V usage is TRBV29-1 and J usage is TRBJ1-4; D possibly corresponds to TRBD1 (5 bases). CDR3 length equals 14 residues. V dropped 4 bases and J dropped 10 bases, with 19 bases sitting between them. In germline, CDR1 is SQVTM, CDR2 ANQGSEA. CDR3 bases: TGCAGCGTTGCCCCCGGGACTAAAGAAGGAAAACTGTTTTTT. Its protein is CSVAPGTKEGKLFF. The whole variable domain, filled in from reference TRBV29-1 and TRBJ1-4, reads SAVISQKPSRDICQRGTSLTIQCQVDSQVTMMFWYRQQPGQSLTLIATANQGSEATYESGFVIDKFPISRPNLTFSTLTVSNMSPEDSSIYLCSVAPGTKEGKLFFGSGTQLSVL.

In DNA, the CDR3 is TGTGCCAGCAGTTACGGGACGACCATCGGGGAGCTGTTTTTT. Translation: CASSYGTTIGELFF. The chain recombines TRBV6-6 with TRBJ2-2, with D perhaps assigned TRBD1 or TRBD2 (5 bases each). Germline CDR1 and CDR2: MNHNY and SVGAGI (reference sequence). The CDR3 covers 14 residues. Trimming removed 2 bases at V and 7 bases at J, with 11 bases between.

The chain is built from TRBV21-1 and TRBJ2-2; the table's D call of TRBD2 was not tested on the DNA. TRBV21-1 is marked as a pseudogene. CDR3 length equals 11 residues. CDR3: CASSPRVELFF. CDR3 DNA: TGTGCCAGCAGCCCGAGAGTGGAGCTGTTTTTT.

The chain employs TRBV27 and TRBJ1-1, with no clear D. Looked up from germline, CDR1 is MNHEY and CDR2 is SMNVEV (reference sequence). The CDR3 contains 13 residues. Trimming took off 3 bases at V and 1 base at J, with 6 bases between the two ends. CDR3 nucleotide sequence: TGTGCCAGCAGTTTCATCCGGAACACTGAAGCTTTCTTT. Translated: CASSFIRNTEAFF.

Concerning this clone: This is likely an artifact of a read error, given a far larger clone one base away. The chain uses TRBV2 and TRBJ2-5; the D gene is possibly TRBD1 (7 bases). This CDR3 contains 13 residues. Germline assignment: CDR1 SNHLY and CDR2 FYNNEI. Trimming shortened V by 8 bases and J by 4 bases, and 14 bases separated the two germline ends. The CDR3 reads CASGAGGGETQYF. CDR3 DNA sequence: TGTGCCAGCGGGGCAGGGGGAGGAGAGACCCAGTACTTC.

The chain couples TRBV5-1 to TRBJ2-5; D is possibly TRBD1 (6 bases). The CDR3 spans 15 residues. V was cut by 0 bases and J by 5 bases, with 14 bases left in between. Germline V CDR1 and CDR2: SGHRS, YFSETQ. The DNA of the CDR3 is TGCGCCAGCAGCTTGGTAGGGGGAGCGAGCGAGACCCAGTACTTC. This translates into CASSLVGGASETQYF.

The chain links TRBV5-1 to TRBJ1-1; 9 bases map to TRBD1. The CDR3 loop spans 13 amino acids. The V gene's germline CDR1 is SGHRS and CDR2 YFSETQ. The ends lost 2 bases at V and 11 bases at J; junction bases unmatched: 7. CDR3 region: CASSFTGGETAFF. CDR3 DNA sequence: TGCGCCAGCAGCTTTACAGGGGGCGAAACGGCTTTCTTT. The whole variable domain, filled in from reference TRBV5-1 and TRBJ1-1, reads KAGVTQTPRYLIKTRGQQVTLSCSPISGHRSVSWYQQTPGQGLQFLFEYFSETQRNKGNFPGRFSGRQFSNSRSEMNVSTLELGDSALYLCASSFTGGETAFFGQGTRLTVV.